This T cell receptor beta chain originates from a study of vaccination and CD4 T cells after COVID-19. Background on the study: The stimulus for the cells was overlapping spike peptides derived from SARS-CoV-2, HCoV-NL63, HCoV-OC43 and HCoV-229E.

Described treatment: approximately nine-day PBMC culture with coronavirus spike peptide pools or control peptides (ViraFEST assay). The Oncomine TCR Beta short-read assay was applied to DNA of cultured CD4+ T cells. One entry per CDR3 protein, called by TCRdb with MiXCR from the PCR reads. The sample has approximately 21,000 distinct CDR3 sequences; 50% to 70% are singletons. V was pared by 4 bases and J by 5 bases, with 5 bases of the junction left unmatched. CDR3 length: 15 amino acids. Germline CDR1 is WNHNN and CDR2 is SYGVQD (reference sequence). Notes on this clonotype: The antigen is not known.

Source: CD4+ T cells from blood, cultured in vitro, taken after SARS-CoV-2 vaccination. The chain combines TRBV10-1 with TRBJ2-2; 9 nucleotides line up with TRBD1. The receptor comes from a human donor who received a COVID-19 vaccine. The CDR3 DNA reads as TGCGCCAGCAGTGGACAGGGGGAAAGGACCGGGGAGCTGTTTTTT. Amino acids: CASSGQGERTGELFF.